This TCR beta chain was identified during a study of cytomegalovirus exposure and HLA in healthy donors. Study-level results: The authors judged a highly shared variant cluster likely a sequencing artifact. According to a later analysis, most TCR beta chains associated with CMV appeared HLA-restricted.

Only a few counts were recorded for this clone. Its antigen is not identified. Primers: 60 Vbeta forward and 13 Jbeta reverse. Libraries were prepared by immunoSEQ multiplex PCR; TCRdb keeps only in-frame clonotypes and omits some of them. Of more than 75,000 clones in the sample, just under 85% were seen once. Germline CDR1 MDHEN, CDR2 SYDVKM. V shed 8 bases and J shed 2 bases, with 10 bases lying between them. The CDR3 runs 12 residues. This receptor was taken from a woman between 18 and 30 years old in good health and CMV-seropositive. The rearrangement joins TRBV28 to TRBJ2-7; possible D gene TRBD1, 6 bases. Material for sequencing was PBMCs. The CDR3 DNA follows: TGTGCCAGCGCACAGGGTCCCTACGAGCAGTACTTC. Translation gives CASAQGPYEQYF.